The clone carrying this TCR beta chain was seen a handful of times. No antigen is known for it. This record comes from a study of T cells in Graves' hyperthyroidism and ophthalmopathy. From RNA transcripts, TCR beta CDR3 regions were amplified. TCR CDR3 regions were first amplified by RT-PCR with HTBI primers. TCRdb recomputed calls from the multiplex PCR reads with MiXCR, one row per CDR3 protein. In the table there are a few hundred thousand distinct CDR3 sequences, about 15% of which are singletons. J lost 0 bases, V lost 0 bases, and 13 bases had no gene match. Germline V gene data show CDR1 as DFQATT and CDR2 as SNEGSKA (reference sequence). CDR3 length equals 19 residues. Study-level points and caveats: Most clonotypes that expanded in the thyroid above 0.001 also showed up in blood.

This chain connects TRBV20-1 to TRBJ2-1; 8 bases are a match to TRBD2. The sequenced sample consisted of blood. The TCR originated in a young woman with Graves' hyperthyroidism that later progressed to Graves' ophthalmopathy. CDR3 loop: CSARDLLGLSGISYNEQFF. Here the CDR3 DNA reads TGCAGTGCTAGAGATCTACTGGGCCTTAGCGGGATCTCCTACAATGAGCAGTTCTTC.